The sample holds a few counts of the clone carrying this TCR beta chain. Its target is unknown. TCRdb reprocessed the 5' RACE reads via MiXCR and lists one record per CDR3 protein. The repertoire includes some 10,000 distinct CDR3 sequences, about 6.7% of them detected once, and roughly 30% sits in the top ten. This CDR3 contains 14 residues. Trimming at V came to 6 bases and at J to 4 bases, leaving 6 bases not matched to a gene. The germline gives CDR1 SGHNT, CDR2 YYREEE (reference sequence). This specimen comes from a study of spatial heterogeneity in lung cancer. The overall study: Strong correlation linked TCR transcript counts in tumor regions to a T cell module score derived from matched bulk RNA-seq.

Time point of the sample: sample taken at primary tumor resection. Study results and caveats: Higher tumor mutation counts went along with higher counts of expanded intratumoral alpha and beta TCRs.

The sequence came from a male donor with early-stage non-small cell lung cancer. The chain is built from TRBV5-4 and TRBJ1-2; 10 nucleotides match TRBD1. The specimen was lung tumor tissue, collected at surgery. CDR3 coding DNA: TGTGCCAGCACCAGGGACAGGGGAGGCTATGGCTACACCTTC. Protein: CASTRDRGGYGYTF.